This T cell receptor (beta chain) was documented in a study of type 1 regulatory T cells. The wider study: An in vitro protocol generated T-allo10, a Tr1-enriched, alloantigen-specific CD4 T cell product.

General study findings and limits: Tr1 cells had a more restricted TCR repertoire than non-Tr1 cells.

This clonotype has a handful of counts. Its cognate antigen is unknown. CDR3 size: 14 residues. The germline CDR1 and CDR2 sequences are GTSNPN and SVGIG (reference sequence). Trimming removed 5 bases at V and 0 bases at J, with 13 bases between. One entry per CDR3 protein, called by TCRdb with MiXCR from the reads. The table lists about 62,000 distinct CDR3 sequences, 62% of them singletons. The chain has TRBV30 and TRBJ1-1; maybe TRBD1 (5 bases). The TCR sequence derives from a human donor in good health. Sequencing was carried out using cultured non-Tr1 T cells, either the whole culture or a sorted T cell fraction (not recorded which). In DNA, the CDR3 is TGTGCCTGGGGGACGGGGAACCTGAACACTGAAGCTTTCTTT. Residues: CAWGTGNLNTEAFF.